A selection of T cell receptor beta chains follows, all from one sample in a study of blood T cell repertoires in COVID-19. Sequenced by immunoSEQ multiplex PCR; TCRdb stores in-frame clones only, minus some. In the table there are some 290,000 clones, roughly 90% of which are singletons. The specimen was peripheral blood. Receptor source: a woman under 40 with COVID-19, enrolled during active disease. The CDR3 runs from the conserved cysteine through the conserved F or W. Fields, in order: clone size, J gene, D gene, V gene, CDR3 protein, CDR3 DNA. The D gene is left open where the match is weak. Clone sizes are given selectively: once, few, many, or a class where the clone is expanded.

>.|TRBJ2-2|TRBD2|TRBV4-1
CASSPIGTRWAGELFF
TGCGCCAGCAGCCCGATCGGGACTAGATGGGCCGGGGAGCTGTTTTTT
>.|TRBJ2-1|TRBD2|TRBV6-2/TRBV6-3
CASSYSSAGGAPRNEQFF
TGTGCCAGCAGTTACTCCTCCGCGGGAGGAGCCCCGCGAAATGAGCAGTTCTTC
>.|TRBJ2-1|TRBD2|TRBV6-5
CASSYSWGGRRGEQFF
TGTGCCAGCAGTTACTCCTGGGGCGGGAGAAGAGGTGAGCAGTTCTTC
>.|TRBJ2-1|.|TRBV24-1
CATSDPGPGSYNEQFF
TGTGCCACCAGTGACCCCGGTCCGGGGTCCTACAATGAGCAGTTCTTC
>.|TRBJ2-6|.|TRBV12-2
CASRLVRFPLPGANVLTF
TGTGCAAGTCGCTTAGTCAGGTTCCCTCTCCCTGGGGCCAACGTCCTGACTTTC
>.|TRBJ2-3|TRBD1|TRBV18
CASSQLTGGRTDTQYF
TGTGCCAGCTCACAGCTGACAGGGGGCCGAACAGATACGCAGTATTTT
>.|TRBJ1-6|.|TRBV24-1
CATREFTGYHLSSPLHF
TGTGCCACCAGAGAATTTACGGGGTACCATCTTTCTTCACCCCTCCACTTT
>once|TRBJ2-1|TRBD2|TRBV24-1
CATSDDGRRYNEQFF
TGTGCCACCAGTGATGACGGGAGGAGATACAATGAGCAGTTCTTC
>.|TRBJ1-6|TRBD1|TRBV30
CACGRDSYNSPLHF
TGTGCCTGCGGCCGGGACAGTTATAATTCACCCCTCCACTTT
>.|TRBJ2-7|TRBD2|TRBV4-3
CASSRGLAASYEQYF
TGCGCCAGCAGCAGGGGACTAGCGGCCTCCTACGAGCAGTACTTC
>once|TRBJ2-1|TRBD1|TRBV7-6
CASSSGTGVNEQFF
TGTGCCAGCAGCTCCGGGACAGGGGTCAATGAGCAGTTCTTC
>once|TRBJ2-6|.|TRBV6-4
CASSDSSGFGANVLTF
TGTGCCAGCAGTGACTCAAGCGGGTTTGGGGCCAACGTCCTGACTTTC
>.|TRBJ2-5|.|TRBV5-5
CASSFGVRETQYF
TGTGCCAGCAGCTTCGGGGTTCGGGAGACCCAGTACTTC
>once|TRBJ2-7|TRBD1|TRBV28
CASITPSGQGFHEQYF
TGTGCCAGCATCACTCCCTCGGGACAGGGATTCCACGAGCAGTACTTC
>.|TRBJ2-7|TRBD2|TRBV19
CASTKTSGTTYEQYF
TGTGCCAGTACCAAGACTAGCGGGACTACCTACGAGCAGTACTTC
>once|TRBJ1-2|TRBD1|TRBV2
CASTGTGYGYTF
TGTGCCAGCACCGGGACAGGGTATGGCTACACCTTC
>.|TRBJ1-3|.|TRBV5-8
CASSRGRYRERTGNTIYF
TGTGCCAGCAGCCGAGGAAGGTACAGGGAGAGAACTGGAAACACCATATATTTT
>once|TRBJ2-7|.|TRBV7-3
CASSLAGLGEQYF
TGTGCCAGCAGCTTAGCCGGACTGGGAGAGCAGTACTTC
>.|TRBJ2-3|.|TRBV7-3
CASSASSASTDTQYF
TGTGCCAGCAGCGCCTCCAGCGCTAGCACAGATACGCAGTATTTT
>.|TRBJ2-6|.|TRBV6-4
CASSDQGSGANVLTF
TGTGCCAGCAGTGACCAGGGATCTGGGGCCAACGTCCTGACTTTC
>.|TRBJ1-2|TRBD1|TRBV5-1
CASSWDSGGVNYGYTF
TGCGCCAGCAGCTGGGACAGCGGAGGGGTTAACTATGGCTACACCTTC